Listed below are T cell receptor beta chains from one sample, sequenced in a study of OX40 agonist ivuxolimab in advanced cancers. The repertoire was sequenced with immunoSEQ multiplex PCR; TCRdb's copy has only in-frame clones and lacks some. The sample shows about 76,000 clones, approximately 85% of them seen only once. The material sequenced was CD4+ or CD8+ T cells sorted from blood, taken in a trial of the OX40 agonist ivuxolimab. The receptors here all came from an adult with an advanced solid tumor such as melanoma, head and neck, liver or kidney cancer. Both conserved end residues are part of each CDR3. The D gene is left open where the match is weak. Clone size, where shown, is once, few, many, or a class for clones that have expanded.

v_call	j_call	d_call	clone_size	cdr3_aa	cdr3_nt
TRBV2	TRBJ1-2	.	.	CASRAAEGLAYGYTF	TGTGCCAGCAGGGCGGCCGAGGGCCTGGCCTATGGCTACACCTTC
TRBV5-1	TRBJ1-1	.	.	CASSLVAGVNTEAFF	TGCGCCAGCAGCTTGGTGGCAGGGGTGAACACTGAAGCTTTCTTT
TRBV7-6	TRBJ2-2	.	.	CASSSRPLGRNTGELFF	TGTGCCAGCAGCTCCCGGCCTCTGGGGCGCAATACCGGGGAGCTGTTTTTT
TRBV5-1	TRBJ2-6	.	.	CASRSGSTSGANVLTF	TGCGCCAGCAGGTCAGGATCTACCTCCGGGGCCAACGTCCTGACTTTC
TRBV6-5	TRBJ1-6	.	.	CASSGGRFSPLHF	TGTGCCAGCAGCGGTGGAAGGTTTTCACCCCTCCACTTT
TRBV30	TRBJ2-7	.	.	CTWSVGGTHYEQYF	TGTACCTGGAGTGTAGGGGGAACTCACTACGAGCAGTACTTC
TRBV5-8	TRBJ1-2	TRBD1	once	CASSPRDRVYGYTF	TGTGCCAGCAGCCCCCGGGACAGAGTCTATGGCTACACCTTC
TRBV5-6	TRBJ2-3	TRBD2	.	CAAMREGTQYF	TGTGCCGCTATGAGGGAGGGTACGCAGTATTTT
TRBV5-8	TRBJ2-2	TRBD1	.	CASSAALRTGYTGELFF	TGTGCCAGCAGCGCCGCACTACGGACAGGGTACACCGGGGAGCTGTTTTTT
TRBV7-2	TRBJ1-2	.	.	CASSPRTGGDYGYTF	TGTGCCAGCAGCCCGCGGACGGGAGGGGACTATGGCTACACCTTC
TRBV25-1	TRBJ2-2	TRBD2	.	CASARSSGGDTGELFF	TGTGCCAGCGCCCGGTCGAGCGGGGGTGATACCGGGGAGCTGTTTTTT
TRBV19	TRBJ2-1	TRBD2	.	CASSSGGGTSNEQFF	TGTGCCAGCTCTAGCGGGGGAGGAACAAGCAATGAGCAGTTCTTC
TRBV21-1	TRBJ2-3	.	.	CASSISLATVMQDTTVMQDTQYF	TGTGCCAGCAGCATCTCGCTAGCTACAGTCATGCAAGATACGACAGTCATGCAAGATACGCAGTATTTT
TRBV6-6	TRBJ2-2	.	.	CASRTDREVNTGELFF	TGTGCCAGCAGGACAGACAGGGAGGTGAACACCGGGGAGCTGTTTTTT
TRBV7-2	TRBJ1-2	.	.	CASSLDGGGYTF	TGTGCCAGCAGCCTCGACGGCGGAGGCTACACCTTC
TRBV2	TRBJ2-7	TRBD1	.	CASSETRTGYYEQYF	TGTGCCAGCAGTGAAACCCGGACAGGGTACTACGAGCAGTACTTC
TRBV5-1	TRBJ1-1	.	.	CASSRDPRGNTEAFF	TGCGCCAGCAGTCGGGATCCTCGCGGGAACACTGAAGCTTTCTTT
TRBV5-1	TRBJ2-1	TRBD1	.	CASSPITTGAEQFF	TGCGCCAGCAGCCCAATTACGACAGGGGCTGAGCAGTTCTTC
TRBV19	TRBJ2-5	TRBD1	.	CASSLRQGRSQETQYF	TGTGCCAGTAGCTTAAGACAGGGACGCTCCCAAGAGACCCAGTACTTC
TRBV19	TRBJ2-5	.	.	CASSMGGTYQETQYF	TGTGCCAGTAGTATGGGGGGAACGTACCAAGAGACCCAGTACTTC
TRBV7-9	TRBJ1-2	.	.	CASNRERNGYTF	TGTGCCAGCAACAGGGAGAGGAATGGCTACACCTTC
TRBV19	TRBJ2-7	.	.	CASSLYGTGAYEQYF	TGTGCCAGTAGTTTGTACGGGACTGGAGCCTACGAGCAGTACTTC
TRBV21-1	TRBJ2-7	.	.	CASSTGTSGGSSYEQYF	TGTGCCAGCAGCACCGGGACTAGCGGGGGAAGCTCCTACGAGCAGTACTTC
TRBV30	TRBJ2-6	.	.	CAGNTGANVLTF	TGTGCCGGAAACACTGGGGCCAACGTCCTGACTTTC
TRBV6-1	TRBJ2-7	.	.	CASNLDSNEQYF	TGTGCCAGCAATTTGGACAGCAACGAGCAGTACTTC
TRBV4-3	TRBJ2-7	.	.	CASSPADRATAYEQYF	TGCGCCAGCAGCCCCGCCGACCGGGCAACCGCCTACGAGCAGTACTTC
TRBV19	TRBJ2-2	.	.	CASSMPPGVGTGELFF	TGTGCCAGTAGTATGCCTCCAGGGGTGGGCACCGGGGAGCTGTTTTTT
TRBV4-2	TRBJ2-5	.	.	CASSQGAGPYQETQYF	TGTGCCAGCAGCCAAGGAGCAGGGCCGTACCAAGAGACCCAGTACTTC
TRBV7-9	TRBJ1-4	TRBD1	.	CASRPGTASTNEKLFF	TGTGCCAGCAGACCCGGGACAGCGTCAACTAATGAAAAACTGTTTTTT
TRBV7-2	TRBJ1-3	.	.	CASSLKNGNTIYF	TGTGCCAGCAGCCTCAAGAACGGAAACACCATATATTTT
TRBV11-1	TRBJ2-5	TRBD1	few	CASSPRQGGETQYF	TGTGCCAGCAGCCCGCGACAGGGTGGAGAGACCCAGTACTTC
TRBV7-2	TRBJ2-5	.	.	CASSFRPGRAQETQYF	TGTGCCAGCAGCTTCAGGCCAGGGCGGGCCCAAGAGACCCAGTACTTC
TRBV7-9	TRBJ1-3	.	.	CASSLVAGNTIYF	TGTGCCAGCAGCTTAGTTGCTGGAAACACCATATATTTT